This T cell receptor (beta chain) emerged from a study of T cell responses to AZD1222 COVID-19 vaccine. Study observations and caveats: White British people made up most donors, females outnumbered males, and clonal diversity was possibly underestimated.

Sequenced by immunoSEQ multiplex PCR; TCRdb stores in-frame clones only, minus some. Of approximately 180,000 clones in the sample, 88% were seen once. Germline CDR1 SGDLS, CDR2 YYNGEE. The CDR3 length is 16 residues. V lost 0 bases, J lost 2 bases, and 12 bases lay in between. A word on this clone: Its antigen is as yet unknown.

This chain links TRBV9 with TRBJ2-1; D might be TRBD2 (5 bases). Here the sequenced sample was peripheral blood, taken 28 days after the second AZD1222 dose. The TCR sequence derives from an adult who received the AZD1222 COVID-19 vaccine. CDR3 residues: CASSVGGVATYNEQFF. The CDR3 DNA sequence: TGTGCCAGCAGCGTAGGGGGAGTCGCAACCTACAATGAGCAGTTCTTC.